This section outlines one TCR beta chain sequence together with its context. The antigen is undetermined. The CDR3 has 16 residues. Trimming removed 4 bases at V and 0 bases at J, with 15 bases between. Per germline, CDR1 SGHDN and CDR2 FVKESK. This sample was included in a study of graft-versus-host responses after intestinal transplantation. At the level of the study: In this cohort, recipients had multivisceral, liver-intestinal, or isolated intestinal transplants. The study gave all recipients anti-thymocyte globulin induction, then tacrolimus and steroids for roughly 3 years.

The assay was immunoSEQ multiplex PCR, and TCRdb's table has in-frame clones only and misses some. The sample has about 64,000 clones, 90% seen once; the top ten hold around 1.7%. Study conclusions and caveats: Allograft graft-versus-host to host-versus-graft clonal ratios ran high in patients with graft-donor T cell macrochimerism. Early post-transplant HvG declines tracked with peak circulating GvH clone levels.

Sequencing was performed on unstimulated CD8+ T cells sorted from spleen or lymph node cells, taken before transplant. The chain links TRBV14 to TRBJ1-2; D gene unclear. This TCR came from a human donor who was the organ donor for an intestinal transplant. CDR3 sequence: CASSPRTGVANYGYTF. DNA for the CDR3: TGTGCCAGCAGCCCCCGAACCGGGGTAGCTAACTATGGCTACACCTTC.